This TCR beta chain came from a study of blood T cell repertoires in COVID-19. Study-wide context: From the United States, Italy and Spain came samples of acute and convalescent COVID-19.

Per the original data handling: Amplification from reference gene primers served as the basis for estimated nucleated cell counts. Using immunoSEQ multiplex PCR, the repertoire was profiled, and TCRdb retains in-frame clones only, with some absent. The DNA gave D and trimming, while V, J and clone size come from that table. The repertoire holds approximately 210,000 clones, with 82% as singletons. V was clipped by 0 bases and J by 7 bases; unmatched bases: 0. Germline CDR1 is SGHRS and CDR2 is YFSETQ. There are 12 residues in the CDR3. This sequence was found in a woman of 80 years or more with acute or convalescent COVID-19. This chain joins TRBV5-1 and TRBJ1-2; 7 bases match TRBD1. The specimen sequenced was peripheral blood. The CDR3 bases are TGCGCCAGCAGCTTGGACAGGGGTGGCTACACCTTC. The encoded protein is CASSLDRGGYTF. Combining the CDR3 with reference TRBV5-1 and TRBJ1-2 gives the whole variable domain KAGVTQTPRYLIKTRGQQVTLSCSPISGHRSVSWYQQTPGQGLQFLFEYFSETQRNKGNFPGRFSGRQFSNSRSEMNVSTLELGDSALYLCASSLDRGGYTFGSGTRLTVV.